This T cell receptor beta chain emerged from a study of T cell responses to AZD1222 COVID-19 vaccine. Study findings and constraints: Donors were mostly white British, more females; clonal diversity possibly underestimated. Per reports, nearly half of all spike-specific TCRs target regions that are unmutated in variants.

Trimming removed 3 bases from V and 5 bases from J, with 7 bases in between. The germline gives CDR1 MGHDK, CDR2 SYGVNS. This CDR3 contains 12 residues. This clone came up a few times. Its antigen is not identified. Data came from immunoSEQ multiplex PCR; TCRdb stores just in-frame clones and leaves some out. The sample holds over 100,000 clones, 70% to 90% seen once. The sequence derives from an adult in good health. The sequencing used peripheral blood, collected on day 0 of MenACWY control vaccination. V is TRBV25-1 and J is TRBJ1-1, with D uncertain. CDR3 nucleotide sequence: TGTGCCAGCAGTGACCCGGGGACTGAAGCTTTCTTT. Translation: CASSDPGTEAFF. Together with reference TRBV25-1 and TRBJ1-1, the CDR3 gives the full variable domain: EADIYQTPRYLVIGTGKKITLECSQTMGHDKMYWYQQDPGMELHLIHYSYGVNSTEKGDLSSESTVSRIRTEHFPLTLESARPSHTSQYLCASSDPGTEAFFGQGTRLTVV.